This TCR beta chain was sequenced during a study of response to subunit inactivated influenza vaccine. General study findings and limits: It was suggested by the authors that few new T cells are recruited by each seasonal influenza vaccination.

CDR1 LGHNA and CDR2 YSLEER come from the germline V gene. After removal of 4 bases from V and 0 bases from J, the junction contained 4 bases not matched to a gene. The CDR3 totals 15 residues. TCRdb itself ran the RT-PCR reads through MiXCR, one entry per CDR3 protein. This table has fewer than 600,000 distinct CDR3 sequences, under 8.5% appearing once. This clonotype was found a few times. Antigen specificity is unknown. The chain is built from TRBV4-3 and TRBJ2-7; 9 positions agree with TRBD1. The TCR originated in a man between 50 and 70 years old who received an inactivated influenza vaccine. The sequencing here drew on PBMCs from blood, taken around 2 years after vaccination. Here the CDR3 DNA reads TGCGCCAGCAGCCGAGGGACAGGGAGCTCCTACGAGCAGTACTTC. Its translation: CASSRGTGSSYEQYF.